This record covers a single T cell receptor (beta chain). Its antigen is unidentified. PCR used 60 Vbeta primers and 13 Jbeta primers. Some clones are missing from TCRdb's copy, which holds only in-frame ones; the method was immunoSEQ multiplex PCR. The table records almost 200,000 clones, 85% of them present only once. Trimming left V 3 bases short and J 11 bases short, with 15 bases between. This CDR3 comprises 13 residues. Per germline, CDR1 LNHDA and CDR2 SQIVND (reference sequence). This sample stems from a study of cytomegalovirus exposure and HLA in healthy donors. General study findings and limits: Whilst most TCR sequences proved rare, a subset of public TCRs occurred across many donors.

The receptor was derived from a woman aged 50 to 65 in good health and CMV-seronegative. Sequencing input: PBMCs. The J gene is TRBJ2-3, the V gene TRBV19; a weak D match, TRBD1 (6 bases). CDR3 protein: CASSIPGASRQYF. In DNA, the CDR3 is TGTGCCAGTAGTATCCCAGGGGCTTCGCGGCAGTATTTT.